Below, 23 T cell receptor beta chains from the same sample are listed, as sequenced in a study of cytomegalovirus exposure and HLA in healthy donors. The PCR had 60 Vbeta and 13 Jbeta primers. Data came from immunoSEQ multiplex PCR; TCRdb stores just in-frame clones and leaves some out. Among about 210,000 clones, 80% to 90% were seen once, and the ten largest hold 1.7%. Sequencing used PBMCs. The receptors come from a man aged 40-55 years in good health and CMV-seropositive.

This chain links TRBV6-1 with TRBJ2-7; 10 positions match TRBD1. This CDR3 has 12 amino acids. The trim removed 8 bases at V and 3 bases at J, leaving 1 base unmatched. Looked up from germline, CDR1 is MNHNS and CDR2 is SASEGT. The CDR3 bases are TGTGCCAGCGGACAGGGGGGCTACGAGCAGTACTTC. Protein product: CASGQGGYEQYF.

The chain couples TRBV5-5 to TRBJ2-7, with TRBD1 matching 7 bases. This CDR3 is built from 14 residues. V lost 0 bases, J lost 3 bases, and 3 bases stayed unmatched. CDR1 SGHKS and CDR2 YYEKEE come from the germline V gene (reference sequence). CDR3 sequence (DNA): TGTGCCAGCAGCTTGGGACAGGGCCGCTACGAGCAGTACTTC. Protein product: CASSLGQGRYEQYF. The entire variable domain, with the rest obtained from reference TRBV5-5 and TRBJ2-7, is as follows: DAGVTQSPTHLIKTRGQQVTLRCSPISGHKSVSWYQQVLGQGPQFIFQYYEKEERGRGNFPDRFSARQFPNYSSELNVNALLLGDSALYLCASSLGQGRYEQYFGPGTRLTVT.

The V gene is TRBV18, the J gene TRBJ2-3; 7 bases are shared with TRBD1. The CDR3 extends over 16 amino acids. Looked up from germline, CDR1 is KGHSH and CDR2 is LQKENI. V gave up 6 bases and J gave up 3 bases; unmatched junction bases: 12. CDR3 residues: CASSLRQGGWTDTQYF. The CDR3 DNA is TGTGCCAGCTCTCTGAGACAGGGCGGGTGGACAGATACGCAGTATTTT. Based on the CDR3 plus reference TRBV18 and TRBJ2-3, the full variable domain is NAGVMQNPRHLVRRRGQEARLRCSPMKGHSHVYWYRQLPEEGLKFMVYLQKENIIDESGMPKERFSAEFPKEGPSILRIQQVVRGDSAAYFCASSLRQGGWTDTQYFGPGTRLTVL.

The chain couples TRBV9 to TRBJ2-3, with TRBD1 matching 8 bases. CDR1 and CDR2 from the germline V gene are SGDLS and YYNGEE. The CDR3 extends over 15 amino acids. V lost 6 bases, J lost 0 bases, and 6 bases stayed unmatched. CDR3 nucleotides: TGTGCCAGCACCCGGACAGGGACTAGCACAGATACGCAGTATTTT. Translated: CASTRTGTSTDTQYF. Variable domain in full (rest from reference TRBV9 and TRBJ2-3): DSGVTQTPKHLITATGQRVTLRCSPRSGDLSVYWYQQSLDQGLQFLIQYYNGEERAKGNILERFSAQQFPDLHSELNLSSLELGDSALYFCASTRTGTSTDTQYFGPGTRLTVL.

The chain employs TRBV30 and TRBJ2-3, with 11 bases that match TRBD2. The trim removed 1 base at V and 1 base at J, leaving 7 bases unmatched. Germline CDR1 GTSNPN, CDR2 SVGIG (reference sequence). The CDR3 totals 17 residues. CDR3 DNA: TGTGCCTGGAGTGGCCGATCGACTAGCGGGGGCACAGATACGCAGTATTTT. It codes for CAWSGRSTSGGTDTQYF.

The chain employs TRBV4-2 and TRBJ2-2; 7 bases fit TRBD2. The CDR3 is made up of 16 amino acids. The trim removed 6 bases at V and 6 bases at J, leaving 13 bases unmatched. Looked up from germline, CDR1 is LGHNA and CDR2 is YNFKEQ. This CDR3 is CASSYLGGRTPGELFF. The CDR3 nucleotides are TGTGCCAGCAGTTATTTGGGGGGGAGAACCCCCGGGGAGCTGTTTTTT.

V usage is TRBV28 and J usage is TRBJ2-1, with 10 nucleotides matching TRBD2. Trimming took 6 bases from V and 5 from J; bases not matched to a gene: 4. Germline loops: CDR1 MDHEN, CDR2 SYDVKM. This CDR3 spans 14 amino acids. The DNA for the CDR3 is TGTGCCAGCAGAAAGCGGGAGGGTGACAATGAGCAGTTCTTC. It codes for CASRKREGDNEQFF.

This sequence joins TRBV30 and TRBJ1-2; a possible D gene is TRBD1 (5 bases). The CDR3 runs 23 residues. Trimming removed 0 bases at V and 1 base at J, with 36 bases between. Germline V CDR1 and CDR2: GTSNPN, SVGIG (reference sequence). In DNA, the CDR3 is TGTGCCTGGAGTGTAGTGAGGTCTGGAGTGTATGGGTCCGGCAGGGAAATTAACTATGGCTACACCTTC. This encodes CAWSVVRSGVYGSGREINYGYTF.

The chain links TRBV30 to TRBJ1-5; D possibly corresponds to TRBD1 (5 bases). Germline V CDR1 and CDR2: GTSNPN, SVGIG (reference sequence). CDR3 length equals 14 residues. The ends were cut back, 0 bases at V and 7 bases at J, with 13 bases in the middle. This CDR3 reads CAWSVGQGIQPQHF. CDR3 nucleotide sequence: TGTGCCTGGAGTGTTGGTCAGGGAATCCAGCCCCAGCATTTT.

The chain employs TRBV21-1 and TRBJ1-2; TRBD1, the D gene given by the table, was not confirmed from the DNA. TRBV21-1 is a pseudogene segment. The CDR3 totals 16 residues. The chain's CDR3 is CASRSKGAPTNYGYTF. CDR3 coding DNA: TGTGCCAGCAGATCAAAGGGGGCACCGACTAACTATGGCTACACCTTC.

This clone occurred once. This sequence joins TRBV6-5 and TRBJ2-3; D is perhaps TRBD1 (6 bases). V lost 8 bases, J lost 3 bases, and 12 bases lay in between. The germline gives CDR1 MNHEY, CDR2 SVGAGI. CDR3 length: 13 residues. The CDR3: CASQDRSTDTQYF. The CDR3 DNA reads TGTGCCAGCCAGGACAGAAGTACAGATACGCAGTATTTT.

The chain joins TRBV27 to TRBJ2-1, with TRBD1 as a possible D gene (6 bases). In germline, CDR1 is MNHEY, CDR2 SMNVEV (reference sequence). This CDR3 is built from 15 residues. V dropped 6 bases and J dropped 3 bases, with 15 bases sitting between them. The CDR3 DNA is TGTGCCAGCAGACCCAGACAGGCGTTCTACAATGAGCAGTTCTTC. This translates into CASRPRQAFYNEQFF.

V and J are TRBV9 and TRBJ2-7, with a weak D call TRBD1 (7 bases). V lost 3 bases to trimming and J lost 6 bases, with 13 bases between them. Germline V gene data show CDR1 as SGDLS and CDR2 as YYNGEE. This CDR3 is built from 13 residues. The CDR3 sequence: CASSGRQGLEQYF. The CDR3 nucleotides read TGTGCCAGCAGCGGAAGACAGGGACTCGAGCAGTACTTC. Filled out from reference TRBV9 and TRBJ2-7, the complete variable domain reads DSGVTQTPKHLITATGQRVTLRCSPRSGDLSVYWYQQSLDQGLQFLIQYYNGEERAKGNILERFSAQQFPDLHSELNLSSLELGDSALYFCASSGRQGLEQYFGPGTRLTVT.

The gene calls are TRBV6-5 and TRBJ2-1; 8 nucleotides match TRBD1. V was clipped by 4 bases and J by 8 bases; unmatched bases: 13. CDR1 is MNHEY and CDR2 is SVGAGI in the germline V gene. CDR3 length equals 16 residues. This CDR3 reads CASSSDREALIDEQFF. CDR3 nucleotides: TGTGCCAGCAGTTCGGACAGGGAGGCGCTAATTGATGAGCAGTTCTTC.

The chain recombines TRBV7-2 with TRBJ2-7, with a tentative D call TRBD2 (5 bases). The V end was cut by 5 bases, the J end by 6 bases, with 17 bases between. The CDR3 length is 14 residues. Germline-derived CDR1 and CDR2 are SGHTA and FQGNSA. The CDR3 region is CASSRELGRSEQYF. CDR3 coding DNA: TGTGCCAGCAGCCGCGAGCTGGGGAGATCCGAGCAGTACTTC. Supplemented by reference TRBV7-2 and TRBJ2-7, the full variable domain reads GAGVSQSPSNKVTEKGKDVELRCDPISGHTALYWYRQSLGQGLEFLIYFQGNSAPDKSGLPSDRFSAERTGGSVSTLTIQRTQQEDSAVYLCASSRELGRSEQYFGPGTRLTVT.

V is TRBV2 and J is TRBJ2-3, with D possibly being TRBD2 (6 bases). The CDR3 is 16 amino acids. With 6 bases removed from V and 2 bases from J, the gap between germline ends came to 18 bases. Germline V lookup: CDR1 SNHLY, CDR2 FYNNEI. The CDR3 DNA sequence: TGTGCCAGCAGCCGAAGGGAGACTAGGATCACAGATACGCAGTATTTT. Translation: CASSRRETRITDTQYF.

The CDR3 region is CASSARLAGAYNEQFF. In DNA form, the CDR3 reads TGTGCCAGCAGTGCCCGACTAGCGGGAGCCTACAATGAGCAGTTCTTC. The gene calls are TRBV25-1 and TRBJ2-1, with 12 bases aligning to TRBD2. Germline V gene lookup returns CDR1 MGHDK and CDR2 SYGVNS. The CDR3 is 16 residues long. V lost 4 bases and J lost 2; bases outside the gene matches: 3.

The chain uses TRBV5-4 and TRBJ2-5, with D possibly matching TRBD2 (7 bases). With the DNA end fitting TRBJ2-7 better, the J assignment may be wrong. Germline V gene data show CDR1 as SGHNT and CDR2 as YYREEE (reference sequence). The CDR3 is 13 amino acids. The CDR3 reads CASSWGGAGEQYF. The CDR3 bases are TGTGCCAGCAGCTGGGGGGGGGCTGGCGAGCAGTACTTC.

The chain has TRBV11-2 and TRBJ2-5; D remains ambiguous. CDR1 is SGHAT, CDR2 FQNNGV, per germline. This CDR3 has 15 amino acids. Trimming took 3 bases from V and 1 from J, leaving 12 bases between them. The CDR3 DNA reads as TGTGCCAGCAGCTTTCGGTTCGGGTTCCAAGAGACCCAGTACTTC. It yields the protein CASSFRFGFQETQYF.

In this sample, this clone turned up a few times. The CDR3, as DNA: TGTGCCAGCACTGAGCGGGAAATTAACACCGGGGAGCTGTTTTTT. This sequence encodes CASTEREINTGELFF. V usage is TRBV4-2 and J usage is TRBJ2-2, with 7 positions matching TRBD2. V lost 7 bases and J lost 2; bases outside the gene matches: 7. The CDR3 consists of 15 residues. Germline CDR1 is LGHNA and CDR2 is YNFKEQ.

The chain links TRBV14 to TRBJ2-7, with a tentative D call TRBD1 (6 bases). Germline CDR1 and CDR2: SGHDN and FVKESK. V gave up 1 base and J gave up 3 bases, with 16 bases separating them. The CDR3 covers 16 residues. CDR3 protein: CASSQGYSTGFYEQYF. DNA of the CDR3: TGTGCCAGCAGCCAAGGGTATTCGACAGGCTTCTACGAGCAGTACTTC.

Points on this clone: Mismatch with germline at one junction end may stem from a read error. The rearrangement joins TRBV13 to TRBJ1-1; TRBD1 matches at 9 bases. The CDR3 loop spans 15 amino acids. The germline V gene has CDR1 PRHDT and CDR2 FYEKMQ (reference sequence). The CDR3, as DNA: TGTGCCAGCAGCATAGGACAGGGGAGGTACACTGAAGCTTTCTTT. It encodes CASSIGQGRYTEAFF.

This rearrangement joins TRBV9 to TRBJ1-2, with 8 bases lining up with TRBD1. Losses at the gene ends were 4 bases for V and 4 bases for J; bases not matched to a gene: 6. The V gene's germline CDR1 is SGDLS and CDR2 YYNGEE. The CDR3 spans 14 residues. The CDR3: CASSTQTGVYGYTF. CDR3 nucleotide sequence: TGTGCCAGCAGCACCCAGACAGGGGTCTATGGCTACACCTTC.